Below, 15 T cell receptor beta chains from the same sample are listed, as sequenced in a study of identical twins. Using its own MiXCR run on the 5' RACE reads, TCRdb lists one record per CDR3 protein. The sample includes around 500,000 distinct CDR3 sequences, 14% of them seen just once. These sequences were also reported in another study, on yellow fever vaccine responses in identical twins.

Material for sequencing was CD4+ T cells sorted from blood. The receptors derive from a woman aged 18 to 35 in good health.

The chain joins TRBV5-1 to TRBJ2-2, with D perhaps TRBD2 (5 bases). V was clipped by 4 bases and J by 5 bases, with 15 bases between them. Germline CDR1 is SGHRS and CDR2 is YFSETQ. The CDR3 length is 15 residues. CDR3 coding DNA: TGCGCCAGCAGCCCGACCGGGGTTATGACCGGGGAGCTGTTTTTT. Protein product: CASSPTGVMTGELFF.

This clonotype is a singleton in its sample. The chain combines TRBV6-1 with TRBJ2-2; TRBD1 matches at 7 bases. J gave up 4 bases and V 7 bases, and 15 bases lay outside the gene matches. The CDR3 has 17 residues. CDR1 MNHNS and CDR2 SASEGT come from the germline V gene. This CDR3 reads CASIHLNTGTATGELFF. The CDR3, as DNA: TGTGCCAGCATCCATCTAAACACCGGGACAGCCACCGGGGAGCTGTTTTTT.

The rearrangement joins TRBV20-1 to TRBJ2-3; 9 nucleotides match TRBD1. This CDR3 is built from 15 residues. V was pared by 5 bases and J by 5 bases, with 11 bases of the junction left unmatched. Germline V gene data show CDR1 as DFQATT and CDR2 as SNEGSKA (reference sequence). CDR3: CSAETGTGKRDTQYF. CDR3 coding DNA: TGCAGTGCTGAAACCGGGACAGGGAAGAGAGATACGCAGTATTTT.

This chain connects TRBV11-1 to TRBJ2-3, with 8 bases aligning to TRBD1. Trimming at V came to 4 bases and at J to 5 bases, leaving 17 bases not matched to a gene. The CDR3 covers 18 residues. The germline CDR1 and CDR2 sequences are SGHAT and FQDESV (reference sequence). CDR3 nucleotides: TGTGCCAGCAGCTCGCCCGGCGTTCAGGGGGCGCTCGGAGATACGCAGTATTTT. It codes for CASSSPGVQGALGDTQYF.

This clonotype has just a few counts. This rearrangement joins TRBV20-1 to TRBJ2-7; TRBD1 agrees at 9 bases. Germline V gives CDR1 DFQATT, CDR2 SNEGSKA (reference sequence). The CDR3 loop spans 14 amino acids. Trimming cost V 5 bases and J 2 bases; bases outside gene matches: 7. The DNA for the CDR3 is TGCAGTGCTGGGACGGACAGGGGCACCTACGAGCAGTACTTC. This sequence encodes CSAGTDRGTYEQYF.

This clonotype was counted many times. The chain joins TRBV7-2 to TRBJ2-5; D remains unclear. The CDR3 is 11 residues long. Between the trimmed V and J ends, which lost 5 bases and 3 bases, there was a span of 4 bases. CDR1 SGHTA and CDR2 FQGNSA come from the germline V gene. The CDR3 loop is CASSAKETQYF. The CDR3 DNA follows: TGTGCCAGCAGCGCTAAAGAGACCCAGTACTTC.

The sample holds one count of this clonotype. The chain has TRBV28 and TRBJ1-1; no definite D call. V was clipped by 7 bases and J by 5 bases, with 11 bases between them. The CDR3 is 12 residues long. Germline values: CDR1 MDHEN, CDR2 SYDVKM. CDR3 in DNA: TGTGCCAGCACCCTGGACCGGACTGAAGCTTTCTTT. Translation gives CASTLDRTEAFF.

This clonotype was picked up a small number of times. CDR3 region: CSARGQLQETQYF. CDR3 coding DNA: TGCAGTGCTAGAGGGCAGCTCCAAGAGACCCAGTACTTC. This chain connects TRBV20-1 to TRBJ2-5; D unresolved. The germline V gene has CDR1 DFQATT and CDR2 SNEGSKA (reference sequence). Trimming removed 1 base from V and 1 base from J, with 7 bases in between. The CDR3 sequence is 13 residues long.

The genes are TRBV5-1 and TRBJ2-2; D might be TRBD1 (5 bases). The CDR3 is 13 residues long. Germline CDR1 reads SGHRS; CDR2 reads YFSETQ. Between the trimmed V and J ends, which lost 9 bases and 4 bases, there was a span of 13 bases. The CDR3 loop is CATRVFLTGELFF. In DNA, the CDR3 is TGCGCCACCAGGGTCTTCCTCACCGGGGAGCTGTTTTTT.

This clonotype was picked up a small number of times. V gene TRBV2 combines with J gene TRBJ1-2, with D tentatively TRBD1 (6 bases). V was shortened by 8 bases and J by 4 bases, with 14 bases between the two germline ends. The CDR3 contains 13 residues. Germline V gene sequence: CDR1 SNHLY, CDR2 FYNNEI. In DNA, the CDR3 is TGTGCCAGCCAAGAGGGGGTCGTCTATGGCTACACCTTC. It is translated as CASQEGVVYGYTF.

V and J are TRBV10-2 and TRBJ2-7, with TRBD2 matching 10 bases. V gave up 6 bases and J gave up 5 bases; unmatched junction bases: 19. Germline loops: CDR1 WSHSY, CDR2 SAAADI. The length of the CDR3 is 18 residues. This CDR3 reads CASSVPASPAGGPHEQYF. CDR3 nucleotide sequence: TGCGCCAGCAGCGTCCCCGCTTCCCCAGCGGGAGGGCCCCACGAGCAGTACTTC.

The sample holds a few counts of this clonotype. This rearrangement joins TRBV28 to TRBJ2-5, with 7 bases lining up with TRBD1. The CDR3 has 15 amino acids. V lost 5 bases, J lost 4 bases, and 10 bases stayed unmatched. Germline V gene sequence: CDR1 MDHEN, CDR2 SYDVKM. CDR3 region: CASSPGQVIGETQYF. The CDR3, as DNA: TGTGCCAGCAGTCCCGGACAGGTGATCGGAGAGACCCAGTACTTC.

This clonotype was seen more than once but under ten times. This chain connects TRBV29-1 to TRBJ2-2; TRBD2 might be the D (5 bases). This CDR3 contains 13 residues. V lost 3 bases and J 4 bases, leaving 9 bases between the germline ends. Germline assignment: CDR1 SQVTM and CDR2 ANQGSEA. CDR3 in amino acids: CSVDRGGTGELFF. The CDR3 DNA sequence: TGCAGCGTTGATAGAGGAGGCACCGGGGAGCTGTTTTTT.

The chain carries TRBV20-1 and TRBJ2-3; perhaps TRBD1 as D (5 bases). Between the trimmed V and J ends, which lost 5 bases and 0 bases, there was a span of 9 bases. The CDR3 is 13 amino acids. In germline, CDR1 is DFQATT, CDR2 SNEGSKA (reference sequence). This CDR3 is CSASRQSTDTQYF. CDR3 coding DNA: TGCAGTGCTTCGCGACAGAGCACAGATACGCAGTATTTT.

This clonotype has a handful of counts. This sequence joins TRBV20-1 and TRBJ2-2, with 7 bases lining up with TRBD1. Germline V gives CDR1 DFQATT, CDR2 SNEGSKA (reference sequence). This CDR3 comprises 14 residues. CDR3 nucleotide sequence: TGCAGAACACCAGGGGACAGAGGCCCCGGGGAGCTGTTTTTT. It yields the protein CRTPGDRGPGELFF.